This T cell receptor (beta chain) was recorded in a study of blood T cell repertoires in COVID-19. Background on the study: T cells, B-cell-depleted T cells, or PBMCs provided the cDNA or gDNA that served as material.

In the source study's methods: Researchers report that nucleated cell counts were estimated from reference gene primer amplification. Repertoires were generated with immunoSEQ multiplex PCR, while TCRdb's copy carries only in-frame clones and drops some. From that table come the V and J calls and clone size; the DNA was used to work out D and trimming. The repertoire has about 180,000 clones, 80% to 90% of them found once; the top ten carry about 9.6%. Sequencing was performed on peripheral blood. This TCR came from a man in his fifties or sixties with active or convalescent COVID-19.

The CDR3 spells CASSYSSGGAQTQYF. CDR3 DNA: TGTGCCAGCAGTTACTCCAGCGGGGGGGCGCAGACCCAGTACTTC. The V and J genes are TRBV6-5 and TRBJ2-5, with 10 bases identical to TRBD2. The germline V gene encodes CDR1 MNHEY and CDR2 SVGAGI. This CDR3 has 15 amino acids. V gave up 0 bases and J gave up 6 bases; unmatched junction bases: 4.